Listed below are T cell receptor beta chains from one sample, sequenced in a study of cytomegalovirus exposure and HLA in healthy donors. Sequenced by immunoSEQ multiplex PCR; TCRdb stores in-frame clones only, minus some. Of some 69,000 clones listed, approximately 79% are singletons. The sequenced sample consisted of PBMCs. Source of these receptors: a woman in her 30s in good health and CMV-seronegative. Both conserved end residues are part of each CDR3. A D gene is named only where the DNA matches it firmly. Rows give clone size only sometimes, using once, few, many, or a class for an expanded clone.

TRBJ1-2,TRBV27,.,.,CASSFRVASGYTF,TGTGCCAGCAGTTTTCGGGTGGCAAGCGGCTACACCTTC
TRBJ2-1,TRBV5-8,.,.,CASSFPPPNEQFF,TGTGCCAGCAGCTTTCCTCCCCCCAATGAGCAGTTCTTC
TRBJ2-1,TRBV30,.,.,CAWSDPSTPGEQFF,TGTGCCTGGAGCGATCCTAGCACTCCGGGGGAGCAGTTCTTC
TRBJ1-5,TRBV27,.,.,CASRRRESNQPQHF,TGTGCCAGCCGCCGGCGGGAGAGCAATCAGCCCCAGCATTTT
TRBJ1-3,TRBV6-1,.,.,CASSRLGDTGNTIYF,TGTGCCAGCAGCCGCCTCGGGGATACTGGAAACACCATATATTTT
TRBJ2-1,TRBV19,.,.,CASSIAGYGSGYNEQFF,TGTGCCAGTAGTATAGCAGGTTATGGGTCTGGATACAATGAGCAGTTCTTC
TRBJ1-1,TRBV10-3,TRBD1,.,CAISEVQGVTEAFF,TGTGCCATCAGTGAAGTCCAGGGGGTAACTGAAGCTTTCTTT
TRBJ1-2,TRBV2,TRBD1,.,CASSGQGTGYGYTF,TGTGCCAGCAGCGGACAGGGGACGGGCTATGGCTACACCTTC
TRBJ2-2,TRBV10-2,TRBD2,.,CASKTSGTNTGELFF,TGCGCCAGCAAAACTAGCGGGACGAACACCGGGGAGCTGTTTTTT
TRBJ2-5,TRBV4-1,.,.,CASSQPPEVGGTQETQYF,TGCGCCAGCAGCCAACCTCCCGAGGTAGGGGGAACCCAAGAGACCCAGTACTTC
TRBJ2-2,TRBV5-4,TRBD2,.,CASSPGGGRTGELFF,TGTGCCAGCAGCCCGGGGGGGGGTCGAACCGGGGAGCTGTTTTTT
TRBJ1-2,TRBV27,TRBD1,.,CASSAGGFYGYTF,TGTGCCAGCAGTGCAGGGGGCTTCTATGGCTACACCTTC
TRBJ1-5,TRBV28,TRBD1,.,CASSLGQGNNQPQHF,TGTGCCAGCAGTTTAGGACAGGGGAACAATCAGCCCCAGCATTTT
TRBJ2-1,TRBV7-9,.,.,CASTPGDEQFF,TGTGCCAGCACCCCAGGGGATGAGCAGTTCTTC
TRBJ2-2,TRBV9,.,.,CASSPSRIPWTGELFF,TGTGCCAGCAGCCCTTCTAGAATCCCCTGGACCGGGGAGCTGTTTTTT
TRBJ1-5,TRBV6-5,.,once,CASSYGGAGQPQHF,TGTGCCAGCAGTTACGGGGGGGCAGGTCAGCCCCAGCATTTT
TRBJ2-5,TRBV14,.,.,CASSQRGETQYF,TGTGCCAGCAGCCAAAGGGGTGAGACCCAGTACTTC
TRBJ1-2,TRBV7-2,TRBD1,.,CASSLSGTGANYGYTF,TGTGCCAGCAGCTTGTCCGGGACAGGAGCTAACTATGGCTACACCTTC
TRBJ2-6,TRBV14,.,.,CASSQIPSRGANVLTF,TGTGCCAGCAGCCAAATCCCCTCTCGCGGGGCCAACGTCCTGACTTTT
TRBJ1-2,TRBV5-6,.,.,CASSPQGTNYGYTF,TGTGCCAGCAGCCCGCAGGGCACTAACTATGGCTACACCTTC
TRBJ1-1,TRBV27,.,.,CASSFAAGTNTEAFF,TGTGCCAGCAGTTTCGCCGCCGGTACCAACACTGAAGCTTTCTTT
TRBJ2-5,TRBV30,TRBD1,.,CAWNPRQGKETQYF,TGTGCCTGGAACCCCAGACAGGGGAAAGAGACCCAGTACTTC
TRBJ2-3,TRBV5-4,TRBD2,once,CASSLGLAGTDTQYF,TGTGCCAGCAGCTTGGGACTAGCGGGCACAGATACGCAGTATTTT
TRBJ1-3,TRBV2,.,.,CASCQASGNTIYF,TGTGCCAGCTGTCAGGCGTCTGGAAACACCATATATTTT
TRBJ1-1,TRBV7-9,.,.,CASSFPGGHFENTEAFF,TGTGCCAGCAGCTTCCCGGGAGGCCATTTTGAGAACACTGAAGCTTTCTTT
TRBJ1-2,TRBV6-5,TRBD1,.,CASSASQGASGYTF,TGTGCCAGCAGTGCTTCACAGGGGGCGAGTGGCTACACCTTC
TRBJ2-6,TRBV23-1,.,.,CASSQSIPNQGSGANVLTF,TGCGCCAGCAGTCAATCGATACCGAATCAGGGATCTGGGGCCAACGTCCTGACTTTC
TRBJ1-6,TRBV30,.,.,CAWSSGTLSSYNSPLHF,TGTGCCTGGAGTTCCGGGACTCTGAGCTCCTATAATTCACCCCTCCACTTT
TRBJ2-2,TRBV4-2,TRBD2,.,CASSQDSGGRVTGELFF,TGTGCCAGCAGCCAAGATAGCGGGGGGCGAGTCACCGGGGAGCTGTTTTTT
TRBJ2-1,TRBV11-1,.,.,CASSLSSPNEQFF,TGTGCCAGCAGTCTTTCGAGTCCCAATGAGCAGTTCTTC
TRBJ2-1,TRBV30,.,few,CAWSLAADLYNEQFF,TGTGCCTGGAGTCTAGCAGCGGACCTATACAATGAGCAGTTCTTC
TRBJ1-5,TRBV5-5,.,.,CASSLGALGNQPQHF,TGTGCCAGCAGCTTGGGGGCCCTTGGGAATCAGCCCCAGCATTTT
TRBJ2-5,TRBV7-2,.,.,CASSTNQETQYF,TGTGCCAGCAGCACAAACCAAGAGACCCAGTACTTC
TRBJ1-6,TRBV5-1,TRBD1,once,CASSTRTGNNSPLHF,TGCGCCAGCAGCACAAGGACAGGGAATAATTCACCCCTCCACTTT
TRBJ1-5,TRBV19,.,.,CASSLRAERSNQPQHF,TGTGCCAGTAGTCTCCGTGCCGAGCGGAGCAATCAGCCCCAGCATTTT
TRBJ2-1,TRBV7-9,.,few,CASSPTGETSYNEQFF,TGTGCCAGCAGCCCTACGGGGGAGACCTCCTACAATGAGCAGTTCTTC
TRBJ1-1,TRBV18,TRBD1,.,CASSPSGGGNTEAFF,TGTGCCAGCTCACCCTCAGGGGGCGGGAACACTGAAGCTTTCTTT
TRBJ1-3,TRBV6-5,.,.,CASSYGGARGNTIYF,TGTGCCAGCAGTTACGGGGGGGCAAGAGGAAACACCATATATTTT
TRBJ1-2,TRBV6-1,TRBD1,.,CASSVSETGAGYTF,TGTGCCAGCAGTGTTAGCGAGACAGGGGCTGGCTACACCTTC
TRBJ1-5,TRBV27,TRBD1,once,CASRLKAGDRAQPQHF,TGTGCCAGCAGACTTAAGGCGGGGGACAGGGCACAGCCCCAGCATTTT
TRBJ1-4,TRBV7-6,.,.,CASRGDNEKLFF,TGTGCCAGCCGAGGAGATAATGAAAAACTGTTTTTT
TRBJ2-5,TRBV6-1,TRBD1,.,CASSEATQGAGETQYF,TGTGCCAGCAGTGAAGCGACCCAGGGGGCTGGAGAGACCCAGTACTTC
TRBJ2-1,TRBV28,.,few,CASSPGGPPYNEQFF,TGTGCCAGCAGTCCCGGCGGCCCCCCCTACAATGAGCAGTTCTTC
TRBJ2-7,TRBV19,TRBD1,.,CATAGTDSYEQYF,TGTGCCACTGCCGGGACAGACTCCTACGAGCAGTACTTC
TRBJ1-1,TRBV2,TRBD1,.,CARGDRQNTEAFF,TGTGCCAGGGGGGACAGGCAGAACACTGAAGCTTTCTTT
TRBJ2-1,TRBV20-1,TRBD2,.,CSAGLVTEQFF,TGCAGTGCCGGACTAGTGACCGAGCAGTTCTTC
TRBJ1-1,TRBV7-9,.,.,CASSLSYGNTEAFF,TGTGCCAGCAGCTTAAGTTACGGTAACACTGAAGCTTTCTTT
TRBJ2-1,TRBV6-5,TRBD1,.,CASSRTGQSNEQFF,TGTGCCAGCAGTCGAACGGGACAGAGCAATGAGCAGTTCTTC
TRBJ1-3,TRBV6-5,.,.,CASIGAGTGNTIYF,TGTGCCAGCATCGGAGCGGGGACTGGAAACACCATATATTTT
TRBJ1-1,TRBV29-1,TRBD1,.,CSLTGVVFMNTEAFF,TGCAGCCTTACAGGGGTAGTGTTCATGAACACTGAAGCTTTCTTT
TRBJ1-3,TRBV9,.,.,CASSVDSFKSSGNTIYF,TGTGCCAGCAGCGTAGACAGCTTCAAGAGCTCTGGAAACACCATATATTTT
TRBJ2-3,TRBV13,TRBD2,.,CASSAGTSGMVDTQYF,TGTGCCAGCAGCGCCGGGACTAGCGGGATGGTAGATACGCAGTATTTT
TRBJ2-3,TRBV6-6,TRBD2,.,CASSPLAGGHTDTQYF,TGTGCCAGCAGCCCACTAGCGGGGGGCCACACAGATACGCAGTATTTT
TRBJ2-1,TRBV18,.,.,CASSPPSTRVNEQFF,TGTGCCAGCTCACCACCCAGTACGAGGGTCAATGAGCAGTTCTTC
TRBJ1-4,TRBV6-5,.,.,CASSSGFGGKLFF,TGTGCCAGCAGTTCGGGTTTCGGGGGAAAACTGTTTTTT
TRBJ2-7,TRBV19,TRBD1,.,CASRGTGGSYEQYF,TGTGCCAGTAGGGGGACAGGGGGCTCCTACGAGCAGTACTTC
TRBJ2-7,TRBV5-1,.,few,CASRGTLAYEQYF,TGCGCCAGCAGGGGGACACTAGCCTACGAGCAGTACTTC